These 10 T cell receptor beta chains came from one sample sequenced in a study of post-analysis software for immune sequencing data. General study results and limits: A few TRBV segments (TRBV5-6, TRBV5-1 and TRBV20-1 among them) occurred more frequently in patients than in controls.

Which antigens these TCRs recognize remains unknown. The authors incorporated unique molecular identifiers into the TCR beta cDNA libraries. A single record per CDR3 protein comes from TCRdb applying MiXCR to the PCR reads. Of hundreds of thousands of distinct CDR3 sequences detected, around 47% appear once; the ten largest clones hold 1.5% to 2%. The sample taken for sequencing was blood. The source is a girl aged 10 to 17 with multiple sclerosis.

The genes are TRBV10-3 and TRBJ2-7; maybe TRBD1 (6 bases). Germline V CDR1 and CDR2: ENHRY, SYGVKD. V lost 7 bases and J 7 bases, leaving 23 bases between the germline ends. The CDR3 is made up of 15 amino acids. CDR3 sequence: CAITDRAGVDNEQYF. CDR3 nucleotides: TGTGCCATCACCGATCGGGCAGGGGTAGACAATGAGCAGTACTTC.

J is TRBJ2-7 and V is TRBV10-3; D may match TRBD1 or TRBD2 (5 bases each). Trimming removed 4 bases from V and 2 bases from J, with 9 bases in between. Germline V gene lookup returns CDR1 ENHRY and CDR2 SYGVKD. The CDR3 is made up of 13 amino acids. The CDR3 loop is CAISVGTTYEQYF. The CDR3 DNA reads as TGTGCCATCAGTGTTGGGACCACCTACGAGCAGTACTTC.

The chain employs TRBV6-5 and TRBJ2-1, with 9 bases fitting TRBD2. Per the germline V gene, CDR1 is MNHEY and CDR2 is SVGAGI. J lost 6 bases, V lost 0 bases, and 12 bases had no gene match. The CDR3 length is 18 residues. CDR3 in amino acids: CASSYSWLSAGGGNEQFF. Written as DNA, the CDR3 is TGTGCCAGCAGTTACTCATGGTTATCAGCGGGGGGTGGCAATGAGCAGTTCTTC.

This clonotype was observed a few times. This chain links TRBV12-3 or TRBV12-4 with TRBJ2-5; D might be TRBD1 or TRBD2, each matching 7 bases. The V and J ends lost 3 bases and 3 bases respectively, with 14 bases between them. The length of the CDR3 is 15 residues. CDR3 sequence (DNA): TGTGCCAGCAGTTTTTTGTCAGGGGGGGAAGAGACCCAGTACTTC. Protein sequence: CASSFLSGGEETQYF.

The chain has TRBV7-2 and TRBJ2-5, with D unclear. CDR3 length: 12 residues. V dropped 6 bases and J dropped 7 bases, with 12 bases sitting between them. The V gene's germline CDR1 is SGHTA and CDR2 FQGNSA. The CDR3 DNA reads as TGTGCCAGCAGTCGCACACCCTGGACCCAGTACTTC. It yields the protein CASSRTPWTQYF. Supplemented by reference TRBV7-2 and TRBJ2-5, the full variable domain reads GAGVSQSPSNKVTEKGKDVELRCDPISGHTALYWYRQSLGQGLEFLIYFQGNSAPDKSGLPSDRFSAERTGGSVSTLTIQRTQQEDSAVYLCASSRTPWTQYFGPGTRLLVL.

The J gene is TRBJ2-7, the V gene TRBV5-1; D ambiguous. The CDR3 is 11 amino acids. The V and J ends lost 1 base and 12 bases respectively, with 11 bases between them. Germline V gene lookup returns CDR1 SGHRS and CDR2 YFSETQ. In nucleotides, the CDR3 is TGCGCCAGCAGCTTGAGTGGAGCCACGTACTTC. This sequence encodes CASSLSGATYF.

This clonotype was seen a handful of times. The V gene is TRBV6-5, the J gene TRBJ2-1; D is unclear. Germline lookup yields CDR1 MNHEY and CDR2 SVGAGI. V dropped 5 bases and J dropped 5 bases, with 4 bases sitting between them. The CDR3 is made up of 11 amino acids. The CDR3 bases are TGTGCCAGCAGTACTGACAATGAGCAGTTCTTC. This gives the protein CASSTDNEQFF.

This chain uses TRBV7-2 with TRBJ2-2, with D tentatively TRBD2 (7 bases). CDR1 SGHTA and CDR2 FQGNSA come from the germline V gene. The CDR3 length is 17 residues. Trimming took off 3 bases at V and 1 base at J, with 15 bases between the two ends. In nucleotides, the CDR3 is TGTGCCAGCAGCTTTAGGGCGGGGGCCCTGAACACCGGGGAGCTGTTTTTT. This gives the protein CASSFRAGALNTGELFF.

In DNA, the CDR3 is TGTGCCATCGCGACGGGAGGAGAACGGACCCAGCATTTT. It encodes CAIATGGERTQHF. The rearrangement joins TRBV10-3 to TRBJ1-5; no definite D call. The germline V gene has CDR1 ENHRY and CDR2 SYGVKD. Trimming removed 8 bases from V and 11 bases from J, with 19 bases in between. This CDR3 has 13 residues.

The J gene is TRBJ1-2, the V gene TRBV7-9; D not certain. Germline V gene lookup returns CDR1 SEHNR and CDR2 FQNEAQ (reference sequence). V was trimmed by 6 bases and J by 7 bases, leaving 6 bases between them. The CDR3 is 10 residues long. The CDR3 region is CASRVAGYTF. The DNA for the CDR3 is TGTGCCAGCAGGGTCGCTGGCTACACCTTC.